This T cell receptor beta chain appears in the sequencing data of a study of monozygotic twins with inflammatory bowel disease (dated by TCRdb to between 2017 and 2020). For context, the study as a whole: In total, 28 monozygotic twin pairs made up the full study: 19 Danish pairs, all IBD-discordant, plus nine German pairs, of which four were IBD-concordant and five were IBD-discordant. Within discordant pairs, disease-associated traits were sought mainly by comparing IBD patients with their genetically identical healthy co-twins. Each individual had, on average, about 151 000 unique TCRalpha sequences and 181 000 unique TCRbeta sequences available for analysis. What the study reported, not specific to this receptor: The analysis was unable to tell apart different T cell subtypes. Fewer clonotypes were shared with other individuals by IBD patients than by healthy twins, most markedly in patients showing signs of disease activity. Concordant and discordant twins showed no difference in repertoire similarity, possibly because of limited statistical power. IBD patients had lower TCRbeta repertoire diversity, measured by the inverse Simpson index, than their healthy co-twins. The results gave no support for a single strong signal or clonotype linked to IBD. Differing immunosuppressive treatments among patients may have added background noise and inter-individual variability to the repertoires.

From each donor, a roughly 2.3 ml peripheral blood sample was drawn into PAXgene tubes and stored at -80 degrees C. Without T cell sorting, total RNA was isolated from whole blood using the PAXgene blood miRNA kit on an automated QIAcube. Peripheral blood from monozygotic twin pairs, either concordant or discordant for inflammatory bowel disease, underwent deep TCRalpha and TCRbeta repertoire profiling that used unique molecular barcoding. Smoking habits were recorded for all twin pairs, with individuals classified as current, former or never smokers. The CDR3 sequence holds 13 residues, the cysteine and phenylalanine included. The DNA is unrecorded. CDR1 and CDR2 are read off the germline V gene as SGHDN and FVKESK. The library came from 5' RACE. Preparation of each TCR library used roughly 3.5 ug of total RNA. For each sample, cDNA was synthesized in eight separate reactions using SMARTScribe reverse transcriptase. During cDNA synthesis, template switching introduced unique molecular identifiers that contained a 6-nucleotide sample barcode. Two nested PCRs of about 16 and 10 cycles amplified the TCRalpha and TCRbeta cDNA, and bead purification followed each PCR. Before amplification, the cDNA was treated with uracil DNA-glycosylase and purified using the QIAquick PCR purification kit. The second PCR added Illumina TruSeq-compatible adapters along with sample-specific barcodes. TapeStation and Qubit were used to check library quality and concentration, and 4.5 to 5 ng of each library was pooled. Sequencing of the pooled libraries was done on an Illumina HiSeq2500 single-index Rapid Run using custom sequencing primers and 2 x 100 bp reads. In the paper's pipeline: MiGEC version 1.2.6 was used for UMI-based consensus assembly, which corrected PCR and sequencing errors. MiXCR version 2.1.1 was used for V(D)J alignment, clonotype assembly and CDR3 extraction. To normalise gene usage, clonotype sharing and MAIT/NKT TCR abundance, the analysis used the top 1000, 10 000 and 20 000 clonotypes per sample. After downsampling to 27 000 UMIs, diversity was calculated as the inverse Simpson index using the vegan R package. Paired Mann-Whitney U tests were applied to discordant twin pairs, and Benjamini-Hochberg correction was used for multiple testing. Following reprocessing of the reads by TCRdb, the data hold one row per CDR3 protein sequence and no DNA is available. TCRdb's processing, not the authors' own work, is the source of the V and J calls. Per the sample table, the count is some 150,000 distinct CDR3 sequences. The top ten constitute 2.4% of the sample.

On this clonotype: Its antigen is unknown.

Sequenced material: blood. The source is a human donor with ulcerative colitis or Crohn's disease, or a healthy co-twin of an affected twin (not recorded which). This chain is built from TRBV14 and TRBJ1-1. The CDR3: CASSHTGGTEAFF.